Listed here are 21 T cell receptor beta chains from one sample, sequenced in a study of metastatic and nonmetastatic thyroid tumors. No treatment of any kind had been given to any patient before thyroid surgery. TCRdb redid the clone calls on the PCR reads using MiXCR. The sample has some 55,000 clones; almost 30% are singletons. The sample was blood. All receptors derive from a female donor with papillary thyroid cancer or a benign thyroid nodule (not recorded which). Some clones in this sample may be carry-over from other donors' samples.

This clone was seen a few times. V and J are TRBV12-3 or TRBV12-4 and TRBJ2-2; the match to TRBD1 covers 7 bases. V trimming: 4 bases; J trimming: 2 bases; junction bases outside the gene matches: 10. The CDR3 totals 17 residues. The CDR3 nucleotides read TGTGCCAGCAGTTCCGAGGGGGCAGGAATAAACACCGGGGAGCTGTTTTTT. Protein sequence: CASSSEGAGINTGELFF.

This clone was observed a handful of times. The chain uses TRBV28 and TRBJ1-2; tentatively, D is TRBD1 (5 bases). CDR1 MDHEN and CDR2 SYDVKM come from the germline V gene. This CDR3 region has 13 residues. V was clipped by 6 bases and J by 4 bases, with 12 bases between them. The CDR3 protein is CASRTGQGYGYTF. CDR3 DNA: TGTGCCAGCAGAACAGGTCAGGGCTATGGCTACACCTTC.

This clone has only a few counts. The rearrangement links TRBV2 to TRBJ2-3; 14 nucleotides match TRBD2. CDR1 SNHLY and CDR2 FYNNEI come from the germline V gene. The CDR3 has 15 residues. The V segment lost 6 bases and the J segment 8 bases; nucleotides outside the gene matches: 7. In DNA form, the CDR3 reads TGTGCCAGCAGAGCGGGACTAGCGGGAGCTGGTACGCAGTATTTT. Encoded protein: CASRAGLAGAGTQYF.

This clone was seen only a few times. The CDR3 coding sequence is TGTGCCAGTAAATCCCCCACAGGGGTCTCCGTAAATACGCAGTATTTT. This sequence encodes CASKSPTGVSVNTQYF. The rearrangement joins TRBV28 to TRBJ2-3, with TRBD1 matching 7 bases. Germline lookup yields CDR1 MDHEN and CDR2 SYDVKM. The junction had 19 bases not matched to a gene; V was cut back by 9 bases and J by 7 bases. This CDR3 comprises 16 residues.

Ten or more counts support this clone. The chain links TRBV20-1 to TRBJ2-5; TRBD2 agrees at 9 bases. Trimming removed 3 bases from V and 4 bases from J; junction bases left unmatched: 3. The CDR3 has 13 amino acids. Looked up from germline, CDR1 is DFQATT and CDR2 is SNEGSKA (reference sequence). CDR3 residues: CSASGLASETQYF. DNA for the CDR3: TGCAGTGCTAGCGGACTAGCGTCAGAGACCCAGTACTTC.

This clone is labeled as medium-sized. This sequence joins TRBV6-1 and TRBJ2-3, with D unresolved. Germline V lookup: CDR1 MNHNS, CDR2 SASEGT. The CDR3 runs 11 residues. V was clipped by 7 bases and J by 4 bases, with 6 bases between them. CDR3 nucleotide sequence: TGTGCCAGCACTCCTTCAGATACGCAGTATTTT. It encodes CASTPSDTQYF.

This rearrangement joins TRBV20-1 to TRBJ2-1, with a weak D call TRBD2 (7 bases). The length of the CDR3 is 15 residues. Germline-derived CDR1 and CDR2 are DFQATT and SNEGSKA (reference sequence). With 3 bases removed from V and 2 bases from J, the gap between germline ends came to 14 bases. The CDR3 loop reads CSASQGGGTYNEQFF. For the CDR3, the DNA is TGCAGTGCTAGTCAAGGGGGGGGAACCTACAATGAGCAGTTCTTC.

Concerning this clone itself: Relative to the germline gene, one junction end is altered; a read error may explain this. The rearrangement uses TRBV5-1 and TRBJ2-1; D unresolved. Germline CDR1 is SGHRS and CDR2 is YFSETQ. The CDR3 consists of 13 residues. The CDR3 region has the DNA TGCGCCAGCAGCCCGGTTGCCCAAAATGAACAGTTCTTC. This encodes CASSPVAQNEQFF.

This clone was counted a few times. The rearrangement uses TRBV6-1 and TRBJ2-7; weak D call: TRBD1 (6 bases). From germline, CDR1 is MNHNS and CDR2 SASEGT. V shed 6 bases and J shed 7 bases, with 16 bases lying between them. The CDR3 length is 13 residues. As DNA, the CDR3 is TGTGCCAGCAGAGGCGACAGGACTCGGGAGCAGTACTTC. Translating it yields CASRGDRTREQYF.

This clone showed up just a few times. Mismatch with germline at one junction end may stem from a read error. The chain combines TRBV29-1 with TRBJ2-7, with D hard to call. CDR1 SQVTM and CDR2 ANQGSEA come from the germline V gene. The CDR3 runs 11 residues. CDR3 amino acids: CSAKTGGEKYF. The CDR3 nucleotides read TGCAGCGCCAAAACCGGCGGCGAGAAGTACTTC.

Worth noting for this clone: At one of its ends the junction is not consistent with the germline gene, which may arise from a read error. This chain links TRBV5-1 with TRBJ2-7; weak D call: TRBD1 (6 bases). The CDR3 has 14 amino acids. CDR1 and CDR2 from the germline V gene are SGHRS and YFSETQ. The CDR3 region is CAISLGGGLYEQYF. CDR3 DNA: TGCGCCATCAGCTTGGGTGGGGGCTTATACGAGCAGTACTTC.

The chain carries TRBV6-1 and TRBJ2-2; D unclear. The V end was cut by 2 bases, the J end by 8 bases, with 9 bases between. Germline loops: CDR1 MNHNS, CDR2 SASEGT. The CDR3 is made up of 13 amino acids. The CDR3 region has the DNA TGTGCCAGCAGTGAACCCCCTGCGGGGGAGCTGTTTTTT. It yields the protein CASSEPPAGELFF.

The chain carries TRBV30 and TRBJ2-7; D unresolved. Trimming took 2 bases from V and 1 from J, leaving 6 bases between them. The CDR3 runs 12 residues. Germline CDR1 is GTSNPN and CDR2 is SVGIG (reference sequence). CDR3 in DNA: TGTGCCTGGAGTCCAGATTCCTACGAGCAGTACTTC. Protein: CAWSPDSYEQYF.

This clone occurred many times. The chain is built from TRBV4-2 and TRBJ2-1; the match to TRBD1 covers 9 bases. CDR1 and CDR2 (germline): LGHNA, YNFKEQ. The CDR3 extends over 19 amino acids. V shed 2 bases and J 8 bases; nucleotides not matched to a gene: 19. CDR3 in DNA: TGTGCCAGCAGCCAACGAGGAGGGGTTCGGGACAGGGATCCTTATGAGCAGTTCTTC. It specifies CASSQRGGVRDRDPYEQFF.

This clone was detected a few times. The chain combines TRBV19 with TRBJ1-6; D gene uncertain. Germline V gene lookup returns CDR1 LNHDA and CDR2 SQIVND (reference sequence). The V and J ends lost 2 bases and 7 bases respectively, with 12 bases between them. The CDR3 is made up of 15 amino acids. CDR3 region: CASSIMDGGNSPLHF. The CDR3 region has the DNA TGTGCCAGTAGTATAATGGACGGCGGCAATTCACCCCTCCACTTT.

The V gene is TRBV5-1, the J gene TRBJ1-6; tentative D call: TRBD1 (5 bases). Germline values: CDR1 SGHRS, CDR2 YFSETQ. CDR3 length: 14 residues. With 1 base removed from V and 7 bases from J, the gap between germline ends came to 9 bases. CDR3: CASSLLGDNSPLHF. In DNA, the CDR3 is TGCGCCAGCAGCTTGCTGGGGGACAATTCACCCCTCCACTTT.

This clone was seen many times. The chain recombines TRBV7-9 with TRBJ2-2; 7 bases agree with TRBD1. Trimming took 3 bases from V and 9 from J; bases not matched to a gene: 7. The CDR3 has 14 residues. Germline CDR1 SEHNR, CDR2 FQNEAQ (reference sequence). This chain's CDR3 is CASSFLDRARELFF. The CDR3 bases are TGTGCCAGCAGCTTCCTAGACAGGGCCAGGGAGCTGTTTTTT.

This clone occurred many times. This chain links TRBV6-1 with TRBJ2-1; either TRBD1 or TRBD2 may supply D (5 bases each). Per germline, CDR1 MNHNS and CDR2 SASEGT. The V end lost 2 bases, the J end lost 7 bases, and 12 bases lay between the germline ends. CDR3 length: 14 residues. DNA for the CDR3: TGTGCCAGCAGTGAATCCAGTGGGGGAAATGAGCAGTTCTTC. It yields the protein CASSESSGGNEQFF.

This clone was observed once. This chain connects TRBV20-1 to TRBJ2-3; 9 bases fit TRBD1. The J segment lost 8 bases and the V segment lost 3 bases, leaving 15 bases of the junction unmatched. The CDR3 spans 16 residues. CDR1 is DFQATT and CDR2 is SNEGSKA in the germline V gene (reference sequence). The CDR3 loop reads CSARYNRGREYGTQYF. The DNA for the CDR3 is TGCAGTGCTAGGTACAACAGGGGGCGAGAGTATGGTACGCAGTATTTT.

Concerning this clone: One end of the junction varies from germline; a read error may be responsible. The chain carries TRBV2 and TRBJ1-2; no reliable D call. The CDR3 spans 10 residues. Germline-derived CDR1 and CDR2 are SNHLY and FYNNEI. The CDR3 spells CVSSVNGYTF. DNA for the CDR3: TGTGTCAGCAGTGTTAATGGCTACACCTTC. Supplemented by reference TRBV2 and TRBJ1-2, the full variable domain reads EPEVTQTPSHQVTQMGQEVILRCVPISNHLYFYWYRQILGQKVEFLVSFYNNEISEKSEIFDDQFSVERPDGSNFTLKIRSTKLEDSAMYFCVSSVNGYTFGSGTRLTVV.

The chain joins TRBV12-3 or TRBV12-4 to TRBJ2-2; D is possibly TRBD1 (5 bases). This CDR3 is 15 amino acids long. Trimming stripped 1 base from V and 0 bases from J, with 6 bases between. CDR3 sequence reads: CASSLGTTNTGELFF. The CDR3 coding sequence is TGTGCCAGCAGTTTAGGGACAACGAACACCGGGGAGCTGTTTTTT.